Each of the 12 T cell receptor beta chains below was sequenced from the same sample in a study of blood T cells in healthy people across ages. With a J-beta primer mix and a sample-barcoded 5' primer, a second PCR ran about 6 to 11 cycles. TCRdb ran MiXCR on the 5' RACE reads and lists one entry per CDR3 protein. In the table there are 1.4 million to 1.5 million distinct CDR3 sequences, 42% of which are singletons. The sequenced sample was blood. The receptors derive from a woman under 30 in good health.

In its sample, this clonotype was seen a few times. The J gene is TRBJ1-2, the V gene TRBV15; D gene unclear. With 1 base removed from V and 0 bases from J, the gap between germline ends came to 9 bases. The CDR3 covers 15 residues. Per germline, CDR1 LNHNV and CDR2 YYDKDF (reference sequence). The CDR3 protein is CATSRVVTTNYGYTF. CDR3 DNA sequence: TGTGCCACCAGCAGAGTTGTTACCACTAACTATGGCTACACCTTC. Full variable domain (missing parts from reference TRBV15 and TRBJ1-2): DAMVIQNPRYQVTQFGKPVTLSCSQTLNHNVMYWYQQKSSQAPKLLFHYYDKDFNNEADTPDNFQSRRPNTSFCFLDIRSPGLGDTAMYLCATSRVVTTNYGYTFGSGTRLTVV.

Concerning this clonotype itself: A much larger clone lies one base from this, so it may be a read error. This rearrangement joins TRBV10-3 to TRBJ2-3; D not resolved. Per the germline V gene, CDR1 is ENHRY and CDR2 is SYGVKD. The CDR3 has 13 amino acids. The CDR3 sequence: CAVSESSTDTQYF. The CDR3, as DNA: TGTGCCGTCAGTGAGTCTAGCACAGATACGCAGTATTTT.

The chain is built from TRBV20-1 and TRBJ2-3, with TRBD2 identical over 8 bases. From germline, CDR1 is DFQATT and CDR2 SNEGSKA (reference sequence). V lost 6 bases and J lost 4; bases outside the gene matches: 9. CDR3 length: 14 residues. CDR3: CSARTGTSPDTQYF. CDR3 bases: TGCAGTGCCCGGACCGGGACTAGTCCAGATACGCAGTATTTT.

This clonotype was observed a single time. V usage is TRBV5-1 and J usage is TRBJ1-1, with D possibly being TRBD1 (6 bases). Germline CDR1 is SGHRS and CDR2 is YFSETQ. Trimming took off 2 bases at V and 3 bases at J, with 14 bases between the two ends. CDR3 length equals 15 residues. CDR3 in DNA: TGCGCCAGCAGCTTACCGGGACAAACCGACACTGAAGCTTTCTTT. This gives the protein CASSLPGQTDTEAFF.

The V and J genes are TRBV5-1 and TRBJ1-2; the match to TRBD1 covers 7 bases. CDR3 length: 15 residues. Germline V gene lookup returns CDR1 SGHRS and CDR2 YFSETQ. V shed 3 bases and J 4 bases; nucleotides not matched to a gene: 9. The CDR3 sequence: CASSYMTGTVYGYTF. DNA of the CDR3: TGCGCCAGCAGCTACATGACAGGGACGGTCTATGGCTACACCTTC.

This clonotype has only a few counts. CDR3 protein: CSALGQGAEQYF. The CDR3 region has the DNA TGCAGTGCTTTGGGCCAGGGCGCCGAGCAGTACTTC. The rearrangement links TRBV20-1 to TRBJ2-7; D possibly corresponds to TRBD1 (5 bases). CDR1 is DFQATT, CDR2 SNEGSKA, per germline (reference sequence). V lost 5 bases, J lost 6 bases, and 14 bases lay in between. This CDR3 comprises 12 residues.

This clonotype was seen a handful of times. The chain is built from TRBV10-3 and TRBJ2-7, with 7 bases fitting TRBD1. The CDR3 is 14 residues long. Germline CDR1 ENHRY, CDR2 SYGVKD. The V gene end was trimmed by 11 bases and the J gene end by 0 bases; junction bases not matched to a gene: 10. CDR3 residues: CAGSQGSYSYEQYF. The DNA for the CDR3 is TGTGCCGGATCACAGGGGTCCTACTCCTACGAGCAGTACTTC.

Comments on this clonotype: Since no conserved phenylalanine or tryptophan closes the CDR3, a read error is the likely cause. V usage is TRBV12-3 or TRBV12-4 and J usage is TRBJ2-7; D not resolved. CDR3 length: 12 amino acids. The ends were cut back, 6 bases at V and 2 bases at J, with 8 bases in the middle. Written as DNA, the CDR3 is TGTGCCAGCAGCCCGGGTCCCTACGAGCAGTACTAC. Translation gives CASSPGPYEQYY.

This chain connects TRBV5-1 to TRBJ2-5; 10 bases line up with TRBD2. The end of the DNA aligns better with TRBJ2-7, so the J call may be wrong. In germline, CDR1 is SGHRS, CDR2 YFSETQ. The CDR3 consists of 15 residues. CDR3 in amino acids: CASSLSSGSFHEQYF. DNA of the CDR3: TGCGCCAGCAGCCTCTCTAGCGGGAGTTTCCACGAGCAGTACTTC.

This chain links TRBV2 with TRBJ1-4; D might be TRBD1 (5 bases). Germline V gene sequence: CDR1 SNHLY, CDR2 FYNNEI. V was trimmed by 5 bases and J by 7 bases, leaving 11 bases between them. CDR3 length: 13 residues. In DNA form, the CDR3 reads TGTGCCAGCAGTCTGGGACTCTCTGAAAAACTGTTTTTT. It encodes CASSLGLSEKLFF.

The chain joins TRBV7-9 to TRBJ2-1; tentatively, D is TRBD1 (5 bases). The CDR3 runs 14 residues. Germline-derived CDR1 and CDR2 are SEHNR and FQNEAQ (reference sequence). Trimming cost V 4 bases and J 10 bases, with 17 bases left between them. CDR3 DNA: TGTGCCAGCAGCTCCAACCACAGGACGGAGGAGCAGTTCTTC. Amino acids: CASSSNHRTEEQFF.

The rearrangement uses TRBV27 and TRBJ2-7; weak D call: TRBD2 (5 bases). The assigned J gene may be wrong: the sequence end matches TRBJ2-4 better. CDR3 length equals 13 residues. Germline V CDR1 and CDR2: MNHEY, SMNVEV (reference sequence). CDR3 in amino acids: CASRPTSFNIQYF. The DNA for the CDR3 is TGTGCCAGCAGGCCCACTAGTTTTAACATTCAGTACTTC.